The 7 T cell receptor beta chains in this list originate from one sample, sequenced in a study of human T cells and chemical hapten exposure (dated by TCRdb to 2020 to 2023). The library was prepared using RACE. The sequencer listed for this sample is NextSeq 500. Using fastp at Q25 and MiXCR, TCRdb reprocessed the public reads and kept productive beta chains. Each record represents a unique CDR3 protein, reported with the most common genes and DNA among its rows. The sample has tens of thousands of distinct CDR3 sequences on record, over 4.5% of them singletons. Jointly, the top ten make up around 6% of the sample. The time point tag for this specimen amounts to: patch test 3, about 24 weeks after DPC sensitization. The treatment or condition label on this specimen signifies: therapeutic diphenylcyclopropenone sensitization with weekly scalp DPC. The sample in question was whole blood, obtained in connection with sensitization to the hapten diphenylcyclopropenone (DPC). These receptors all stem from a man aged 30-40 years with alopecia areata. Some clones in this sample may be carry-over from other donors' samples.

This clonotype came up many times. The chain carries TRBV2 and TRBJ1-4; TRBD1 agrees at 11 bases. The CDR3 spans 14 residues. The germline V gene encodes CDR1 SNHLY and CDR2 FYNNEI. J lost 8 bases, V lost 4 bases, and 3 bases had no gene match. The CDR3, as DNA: TGTGCCAGCAGTGCCCGGGACAGGGGGGAAAAACTGTTTTTT. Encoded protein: CASSARDRGEKLFF.

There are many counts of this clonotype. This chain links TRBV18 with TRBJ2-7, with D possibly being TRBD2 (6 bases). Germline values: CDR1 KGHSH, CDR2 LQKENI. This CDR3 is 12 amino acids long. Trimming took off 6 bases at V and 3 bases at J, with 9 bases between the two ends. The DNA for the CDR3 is TGTGCCAGCTCGGGACTGTTCTACGAGCAGTACTTC. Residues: CASSGLFYEQYF.

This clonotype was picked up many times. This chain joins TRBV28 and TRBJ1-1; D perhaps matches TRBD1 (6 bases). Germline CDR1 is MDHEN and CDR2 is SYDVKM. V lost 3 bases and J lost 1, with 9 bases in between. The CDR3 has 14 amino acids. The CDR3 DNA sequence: TGTGCCAGCAGTTTCGGGGGCTGGAACACTGAAGCTTTCTTT. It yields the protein CASSFGGWNTEAFF.

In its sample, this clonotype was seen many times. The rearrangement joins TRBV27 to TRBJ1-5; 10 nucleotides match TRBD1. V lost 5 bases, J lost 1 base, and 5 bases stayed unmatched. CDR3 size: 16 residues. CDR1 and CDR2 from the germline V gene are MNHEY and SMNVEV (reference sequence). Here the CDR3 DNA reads TGTGCCAGCAGTCCTTGGACAGGGGGGAGCAATCAGCCCCAGCATTTT. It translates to CASSPWTGGSNQPQHF.

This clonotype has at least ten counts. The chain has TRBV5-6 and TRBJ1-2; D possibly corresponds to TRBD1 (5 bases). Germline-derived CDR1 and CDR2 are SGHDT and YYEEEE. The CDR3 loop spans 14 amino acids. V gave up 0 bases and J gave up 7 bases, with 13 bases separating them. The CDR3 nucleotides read TGTGCCAGCAGCTTGGCCAGGATAGGGGCTGGCTACACCTTC. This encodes CASSLARIGAGYTF. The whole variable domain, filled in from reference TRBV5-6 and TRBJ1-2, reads DAGVTQSPTHLIKTRGQQVTLRCSPKSGHDTVSWYQQALGQGPQFIFQYYEEEERQRGNFPDRFSGHQFPNYSSELNVNALLLGDSALYLCASSLARIGAGYTFGSGTRLTVV.

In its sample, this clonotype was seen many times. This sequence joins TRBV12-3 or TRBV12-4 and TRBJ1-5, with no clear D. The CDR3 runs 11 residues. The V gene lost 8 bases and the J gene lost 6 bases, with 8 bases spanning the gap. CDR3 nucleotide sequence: TGTGCCAGCGGGTTAGGTCAGCCCCAGCATTTT. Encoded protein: CASGLGQPQHF.

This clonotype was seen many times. CDR3 DNA: TGCGCCAGCAGCCAAGATCCCGCGCGAAAGGCCCAGTACTTC. It is translated as CASSQDPARKAQYF. The V and J genes are TRBV4-1 and TRBJ2-5; D is ambiguous. The ends were cut back, 0 bases at V and 9 bases at J, with 14 bases in the middle. The CDR3 runs to 14 residues. The germline gives CDR1 MGHRA, CDR2 YSYEKL.